The clone carrying this T cell receptor (beta chain) came up once. The sample comes from a study of blood T cell repertoires in COVID-19. Study-level background: Sites across the United States, Italy and Spain contributed samples from acute and convalescent COVID-19.

Some clones are missing from TCRdb's copy, which holds only in-frame ones; the method was immunoSEQ multiplex PCR. The repertoire holds 380,000 or so clones, with 85% to 90% as singletons. Trimming took 5 bases from V and 2 from J; bases not matched to a gene: 4. This CDR3 is built from 15 residues. Germline V gene sequence: CDR1 MGHDK, CDR2 SYGVNS. The clonotype originates from a woman aged 25 to 39 with acute COVID-19. The chain has TRBV25-1 and TRBJ2-1; 9 bases map to TRBD2. The sequenced sample consisted of PBMCs or T cells enriched from blood (not recorded which). The CDR3 nucleotides are TGTGCCAGCAGTCCCAGCGGGGGGCCCTACAATGAGCAGTTCTTC. Translation gives CASSPSGGPYNEQFF.